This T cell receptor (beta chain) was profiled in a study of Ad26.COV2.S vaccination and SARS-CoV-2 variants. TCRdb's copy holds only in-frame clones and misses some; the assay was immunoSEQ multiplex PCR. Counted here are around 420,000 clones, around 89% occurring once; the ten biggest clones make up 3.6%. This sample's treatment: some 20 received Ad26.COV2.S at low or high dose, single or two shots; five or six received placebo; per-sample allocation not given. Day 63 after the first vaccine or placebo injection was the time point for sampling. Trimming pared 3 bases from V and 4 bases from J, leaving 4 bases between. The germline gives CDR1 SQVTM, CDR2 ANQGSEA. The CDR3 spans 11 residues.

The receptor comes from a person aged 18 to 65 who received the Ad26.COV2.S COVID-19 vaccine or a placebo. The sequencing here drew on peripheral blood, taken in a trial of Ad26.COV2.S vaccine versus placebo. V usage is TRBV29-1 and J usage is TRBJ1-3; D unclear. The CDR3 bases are TGCAGCGTTGACCGGGGAAACACCATATATTTT. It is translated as CSVDRGNTIYF.